This T cell receptor (beta chain) was captured by sequencing in a study of early stage breast cancer tumors. Study details: Average read coverage per sample was 7.5 to 10-fold.

V trimming: 0 bases; J trimming: 1 base; junction bases outside the gene matches: 13. CDR1 and CDR2 (germline): SGHRS, YFSETQ. This CDR3 region has 19 residues. Points on this clone: Its specificity is not known.

Only in-frame clones appear in the TCRdb table, and some are missing; sequencing was by immunoSEQ multiplex PCR. The sample records 60,000 to 80,000 clones, roughly 84% being singletons. General study findings and limits: Most shared enriched TCRB sequences were commonly generated ones.

The source of this sequence is a person in their sixties with breast cancer. Sequenced input: blood. The chain is built from TRBV5-1 and TRBJ2-7, with 10 positions matching TRBD1. CDR3 amino acids: CASSLASGTGAYYSYEQYF. DNA of the CDR3: TGCGCCAGCAGCTTGGCCAGTGGGACAGGGGCCTACTATTCCTACGAGCAGTACTTC.